This T cell receptor (beta chain) was sequenced in a study of T-cell memory formation after mild COVID-19. Whole-study results and caveats: Clones contracting over day 15 to 85 were CD4/CD8 balanced, with later expanders leaning CD4+.

This clonotype was counted only a few times. The antigen is not known. One entry per CDR3 protein, called by TCRdb with MiXCR from the 5' RACE reads. This sample has fewer than 500,000 distinct CDR3 sequences, with about 23% found just once. The V and J ends lost 3 bases and 3 bases, in that order; junction bases with no gene match: 8. The CDR3 runs 16 residues. Germline CDR1 reads ENHRY; CDR2 reads SYGVKD. The receptor comes from an adult woman who had mild COVID-19 (a few samples of this study predate the infection). Cell type and time point are not known. The chain uses TRBV10-3 and TRBJ2-7, with 10 bases matching TRBD1. The sequenced sample was PBMCs or a T cell subset sorted from them (not recorded which). The chain's CDR3 is CAISDMGDRGIYEQYF. The CDR3 DNA is TGTGCCATCAGTGATATGGGGGACAGGGGAATCTACGAGCAGTACTTC.